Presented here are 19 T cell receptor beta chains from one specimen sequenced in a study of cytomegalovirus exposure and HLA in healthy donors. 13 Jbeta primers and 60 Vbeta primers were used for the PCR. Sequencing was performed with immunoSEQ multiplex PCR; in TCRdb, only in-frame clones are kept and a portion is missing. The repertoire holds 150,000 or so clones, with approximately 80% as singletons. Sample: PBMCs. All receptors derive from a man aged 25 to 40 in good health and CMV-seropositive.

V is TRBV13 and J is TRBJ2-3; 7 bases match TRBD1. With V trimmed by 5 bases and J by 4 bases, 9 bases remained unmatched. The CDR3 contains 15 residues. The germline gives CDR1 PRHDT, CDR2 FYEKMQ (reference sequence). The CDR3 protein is CASSLDRVRPDTQYF. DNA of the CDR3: TGTGCCAGCAGCCTCGACAGGGTAAGGCCAGATACGCAGTATTTT.

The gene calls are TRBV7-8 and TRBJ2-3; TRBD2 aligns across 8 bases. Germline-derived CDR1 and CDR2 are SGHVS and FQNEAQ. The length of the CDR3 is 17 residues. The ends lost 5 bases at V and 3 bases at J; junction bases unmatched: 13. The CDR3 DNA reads TGTGCCAGCAGCCCCCCTAGCGGGCTTGCCGGAACAGATACGCAGTATTTT. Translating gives CASSPPSGLAGTDTQYF.

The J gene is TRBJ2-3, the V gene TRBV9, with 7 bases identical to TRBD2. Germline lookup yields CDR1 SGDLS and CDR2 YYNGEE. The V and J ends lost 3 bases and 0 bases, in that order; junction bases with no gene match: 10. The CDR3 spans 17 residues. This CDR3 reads CASSGTRFSTSTDTQYF. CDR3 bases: TGTGCCAGCAGCGGGACTAGATTCAGCACTAGCACAGATACGCAGTATTTT.

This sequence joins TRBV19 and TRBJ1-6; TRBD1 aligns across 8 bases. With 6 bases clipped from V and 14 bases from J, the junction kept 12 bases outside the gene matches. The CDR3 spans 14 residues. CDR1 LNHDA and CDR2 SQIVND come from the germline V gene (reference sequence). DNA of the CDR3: TGTGCCAGTAGCCCCTGGACAGGGTTGGAGGCCCTCCACTTT. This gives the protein CASSPWTGLEALHF.

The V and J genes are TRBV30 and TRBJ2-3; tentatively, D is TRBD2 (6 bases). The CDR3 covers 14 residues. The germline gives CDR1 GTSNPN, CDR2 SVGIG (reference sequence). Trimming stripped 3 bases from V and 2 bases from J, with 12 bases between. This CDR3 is CAWRGGGFTDTQYF. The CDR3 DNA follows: TGTGCCTGGAGGGGGGGAGGCTTCACAGATACGCAGTATTTT.

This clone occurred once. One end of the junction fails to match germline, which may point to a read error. The CDR3 DNA reads TGTGCCGGCAGCTTTACTAGCGGCCCCTACGAGCAGTACTTC. Translation gives CAGSFTSGPYEQYF. The V call is TRBV11-2, the J call TRBJ2-7; 8 bases line up with TRBD2. Germline CDR1 is SGHAT and CDR2 is FQNNGV. CDR3 length equals 14 residues.

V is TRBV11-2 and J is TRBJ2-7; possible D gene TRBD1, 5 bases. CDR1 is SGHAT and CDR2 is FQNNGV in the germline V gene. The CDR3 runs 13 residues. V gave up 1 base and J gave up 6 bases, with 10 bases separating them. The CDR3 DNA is TGTGCCAGCAGCTTAGGGCAGGGAATCGAGCAGTACTTC. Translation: CASSLGQGIEQYF.

CDR3 loop: CASSFQARSSGNQPQHF. The CDR3 DNA reads as TGTGCCAGCAGTTTTCAAGCCAGGTCGTCGGGCAATCAGCCCCAGCATTTT. The V and J genes are TRBV28 and TRBJ1-5; no definite D call. V lost 3 bases to trimming and J lost 2 bases, with 17 bases between them. The CDR3 length is 17 residues. Per germline, CDR1 MDHEN and CDR2 SYDVKM.

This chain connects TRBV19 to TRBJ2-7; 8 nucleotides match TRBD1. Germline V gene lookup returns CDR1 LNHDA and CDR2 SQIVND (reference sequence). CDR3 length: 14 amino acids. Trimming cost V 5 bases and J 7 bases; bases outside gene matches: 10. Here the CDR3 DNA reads TGTGCCAGTAGTGGACAGGGAGAGGTTGCGGAGCAGTACTTC. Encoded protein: CASSGQGEVAEQYF.

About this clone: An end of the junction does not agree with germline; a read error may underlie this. The CDR3 nucleotides read TGTTCCAGCAGCTTCCATCAGGGGTACCAAGAGACCCAGTACTTC. Translated: CSSSFHQGYQETQYF. This sequence joins TRBV7-9 and TRBJ2-5; a possible D gene is TRBD1 (6 bases). CDR1 is SEHNR and CDR2 is FQNEAQ in the germline V gene (reference sequence). This CDR3 is built from 15 residues.

CDR3 bases: TGTGCCAGCAGTTCGGCGTGGACTGTTATAAATGAAAAACTGTTTTTT. Protein product: CASSSAWTVINEKLFF. The genes are TRBV28 and TRBJ1-4; D call uncertain. The CDR3 is 16 amino acids. V was clipped by 4 bases and J by 5 bases, with 17 bases between them. CDR1 is MDHEN and CDR2 is SYDVKM in the germline V gene.

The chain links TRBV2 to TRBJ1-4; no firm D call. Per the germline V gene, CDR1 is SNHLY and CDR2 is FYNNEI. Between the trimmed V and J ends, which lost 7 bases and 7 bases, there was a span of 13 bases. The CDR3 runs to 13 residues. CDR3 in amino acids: CASNGRAGEKLFF. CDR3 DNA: TGTGCCAGCAATGGAAGGGCGGGTGAAAAACTGTTTTTT.

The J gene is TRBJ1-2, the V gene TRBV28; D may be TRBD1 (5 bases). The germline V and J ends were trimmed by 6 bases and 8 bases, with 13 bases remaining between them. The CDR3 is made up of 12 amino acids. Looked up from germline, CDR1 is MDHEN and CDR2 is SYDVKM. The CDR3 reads CASRQGLGGYTF. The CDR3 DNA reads TGTGCCAGCAGGCAGGGTTTAGGCGGCTACACCTTC.

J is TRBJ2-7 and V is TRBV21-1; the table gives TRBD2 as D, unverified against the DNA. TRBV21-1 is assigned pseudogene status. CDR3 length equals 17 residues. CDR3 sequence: CASSSSISSGRAYEQYF. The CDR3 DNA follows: TGTGCCAGCAGCTCCTCGATATCTAGCGGGAGGGCCTACGAGCAGTACTTC.

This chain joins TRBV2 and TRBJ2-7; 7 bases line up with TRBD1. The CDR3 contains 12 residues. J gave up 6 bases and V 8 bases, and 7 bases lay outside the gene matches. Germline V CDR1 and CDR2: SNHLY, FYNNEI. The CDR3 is CASQTGFGEQYF. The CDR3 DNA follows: TGTGCCAGCCAGACAGGGTTCGGCGAGCAGTACTTC.

The DNA for the CDR3 is TGTGCCTGGAGAGGGGGGGGATCCTACGAGCAGTACTTC. Protein product: CAWRGGGSYEQYF. This chain connects TRBV30 to TRBJ2-5; a weak D match, TRBD2 (7 bases). The end of the DNA is better explained by TRBJ2-7, so the J call may be wrong. Germline-derived CDR1 and CDR2 are GTSNPN and SVGIG (reference sequence). The CDR3 extends over 13 amino acids.

This chain's CDR3 is CASSSRTGVNTGELFF. The CDR3 DNA reads as TGTGCCAGCAGCTCCCGAACGGGGGTAAACACCGGGGAGCTGTTTTTT. This chain links TRBV5-5 with TRBJ2-2; a possible D gene is TRBD2 (6 bases). Per the germline V gene, CDR1 is SGHKS and CDR2 is YYEKEE (reference sequence). The CDR3 spans 16 residues. Trimming shortened V by 3 bases and J by 2 bases, and 14 bases separated the two germline ends. The whole variable domain, filled in from reference TRBV5-5 and TRBJ2-2, reads DAGVTQSPTHLIKTRGQQVTLRCSPISGHKSVSWYQQVLGQGPQFIFQYYEKEERGRGNFPDRFSARQFPNYSSELNVNALLLGDSALYLCASSSRTGVNTGELFFGEGSRLTVL.

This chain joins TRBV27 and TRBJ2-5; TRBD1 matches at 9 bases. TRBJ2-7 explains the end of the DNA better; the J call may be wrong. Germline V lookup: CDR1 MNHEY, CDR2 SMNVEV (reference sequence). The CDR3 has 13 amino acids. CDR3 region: CASSSTGGYEQYF. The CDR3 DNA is TGTGCCAGCAGTTCGACAGGGGGGTACGAGCAGTACTTC.

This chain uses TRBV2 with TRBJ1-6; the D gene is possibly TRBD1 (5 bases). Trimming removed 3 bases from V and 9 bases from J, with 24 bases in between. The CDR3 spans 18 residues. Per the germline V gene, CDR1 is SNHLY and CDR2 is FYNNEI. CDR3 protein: CASSEFSRAILNVSPLHF. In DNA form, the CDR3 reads TGTGCCAGCAGTGAGTTTTCCAGGGCTATCCTTAACGTTTCACCCCTCCACTTT.